A selection of T cell receptor beta chains follows, all from one sample in a study of blood T cell repertoires in COVID-19. Clones were sequenced by immunoSEQ multiplex PCR, and TCRdb holds only the in-frame ones, with some missing. The top ten clones hold 1.3% of a sample with approximately 400,000 clones, about 90% of them seen once. What was sequenced was PBMCs or T cells enriched from blood (not recorded which). The receptors derive from a young man who had recovered from COVID-19. CDR3s include the opening cysteine and the closing phenylalanine or tryptophan. A D gene is named only where the DNA matches it firmly. Expanded clones get a size class; other rows say once, few or many, or leave the size out.

d_call,j_call,v_call,clone_size,cdr3_aa,cdr3_nt
TRBD1,TRBJ1-2,TRBV12-3/TRBV12-4,.,CASSPDRVYGYTF,TGTGCCAGCAGCCCGGACAGGGTCTATGGCTACACCTTC
.,TRBJ2-2,TRBV27,.,CASSKPGLGANTGELFF,TGTGCCAGCAGTAAGCCGGGACTGGGTGCGAACACCGGGGAGCTGTTTTTT
TRBD1,TRBJ1-5,TRBV27,few,CASNPGGSYSNQPQHF,TGTGCCAGCAACCCAGGGGGCTCGTATAGCAATCAGCCCCAGCATTTT
.,TRBJ1-1,TRBV5-4,.,CASSLGLGEGTEAFF,TGTGCCAGCAGCTTGGGTCTGGGTGAGGGCACTGAAGCTTTCTTT
.,TRBJ2-7,TRBV5-1,.,CASSLAPSYEQYF,TGCGCCAGCAGCTTGGCACCCAGCTACGAGCAGTACTTC
TRBD1,TRBJ1-1,TRBV18,.,CASSHPGQQNTEAFF,TGTGCCAGCTCACACCCGGGACAGCAAAACACTGAAGCTTTCTTT
.,TRBJ1-3,TRBV11-2,.,CASSLTRGRSGNTIYF,TGTGCCAGCAGCTTAACACGTGGCAGGTCTGGAAACACCATATATTTT
.,TRBJ1-6,TRBV12-3/TRBV12-4,few,CASSFSRSSPLHF,TGTGCCAGCAGTTTCTCGCGGAGTTCACCCCTCCACTTT
.,TRBJ1-3,TRBV5-1,.,CASSLAGFGNTIYF,TGCGCCAGCAGCTTGGCAGGGTTTGGAAACACCATATATTTT
.,TRBJ2-1,TRBV18,.,CASSPLQGSYNEQFF,TGTGCCAGCTCACCCCTACAGGGCTCCTACAATGAGCAGTTCTTC
.,TRBJ1-2,TRBV5-1,.,CASSRGDGNYGYTF,TGCGCCAGCAGCAGGGGCGACGGTAACTATGGCTACACCTTC
.,TRBJ2-5,TRBV12-3/TRBV12-4,.,CASSPRETQYF,TGTGCCAGCAGTCCGCGGGAGACCCAGTACTTC
.,TRBJ2-2,TRBV6-6,.,CASSPAGELFF,TGTGCCAGCAGCCCCGCCGGGGAGCTGTTTTTT
.,TRBJ1-1,TRBV19,.,CASDSPGTWTEAFF,TGTGCCAGCGACAGTCCAGGTACCTGGACTGAAGCTTTCTTT
.,TRBJ1-2,TRBV2,.,CASSRSGDEGYGYTF,TGTGCCAGCAGCAGGTCCGGGGATGAGGGCTATGGCTACACCTTC
TRBD1,TRBJ2-3,TRBV5-4,.,CASNPGQGWDTQYF,TGTGCCAGCAATCCGGGACAGGGGTGGGATACGCAGTATTTT
TRBD1,TRBJ1-6,TRBV6-5,.,CASTKQGFNSPLHF,TGTGCCAGCACAAAACAGGGGTTTAATTCACCCCTCCACTTT
.,TRBJ1-6,TRBV27,.,CASSSAADYNSPLHF,TGTGCCAGCAGTTCGGCGGCGGACTATAATTCACCCCTCCACTTT
.,TRBJ1-3,TRBV7-2,.,CASSPPGHRRNTIYF,TGTGCCAGCAGCCCTCCGGGACACCGAAGAAACACCATATATTTT
TRBD1,TRBJ1-2,TRBV27,.,CASRGQGVAGYTF,TGTGCCAGCAGAGGACAGGGTGTCGCTGGCTACACCTTC
.,TRBJ2-5,TRBV3-1/TRBV3-2,.,CASTSLGGGRETQYF,TGTGCCAGCACCAGCCTAGGGGGGGGCCGAGAGACCCAGTACTTC
TRBD1,TRBJ1-5,TRBV5-6,.,CASSSTGGNQPQHF,TGTGCCAGCAGCAGTACAGGGGGTAATCAGCCCCAGCATTTT
.,TRBJ1-4,TRBV2,few,CASRARGLPYEKLFF,TGTGCCAGCAGAGCAAGGGGACTACCTTATGAAAAACTGTTTTTT
.,TRBJ1-2,TRBV6-2/TRBV6-3,.,CASSSLLNYGYTF,TGTGCCAGCAGTTCTCTCCTTAACTATGGCTACACCTTC